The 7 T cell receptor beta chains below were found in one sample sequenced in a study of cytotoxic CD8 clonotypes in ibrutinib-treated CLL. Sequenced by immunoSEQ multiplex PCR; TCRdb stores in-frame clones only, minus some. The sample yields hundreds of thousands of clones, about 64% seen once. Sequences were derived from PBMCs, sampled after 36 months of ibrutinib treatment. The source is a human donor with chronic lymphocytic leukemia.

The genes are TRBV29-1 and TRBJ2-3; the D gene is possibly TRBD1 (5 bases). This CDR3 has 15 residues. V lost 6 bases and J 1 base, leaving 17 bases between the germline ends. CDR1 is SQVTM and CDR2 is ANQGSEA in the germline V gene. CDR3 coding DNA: TGCAGCGTCCATATGGGGCACCAAGGCACAGATACGCAGTATTTT. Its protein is CSVHMGHQGTDTQYF.

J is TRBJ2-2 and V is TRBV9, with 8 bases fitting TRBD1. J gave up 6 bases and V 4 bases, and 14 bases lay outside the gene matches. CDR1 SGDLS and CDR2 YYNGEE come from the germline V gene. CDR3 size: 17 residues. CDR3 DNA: TGTGCCAGCAGCCCACTACTCAGGGGGCGTTCACCCGGGGAGCTGTTTTTT. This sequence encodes CASSPLLRGRSPGELFF.

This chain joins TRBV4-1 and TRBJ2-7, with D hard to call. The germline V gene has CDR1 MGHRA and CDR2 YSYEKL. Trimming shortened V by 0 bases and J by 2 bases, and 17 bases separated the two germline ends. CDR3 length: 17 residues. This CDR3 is CASSQDEWKSPPYEQYF. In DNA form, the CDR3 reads TGCGCCAGCAGCCAAGATGAGTGGAAGTCCCCTCCCTACGAGCAGTACTTC.

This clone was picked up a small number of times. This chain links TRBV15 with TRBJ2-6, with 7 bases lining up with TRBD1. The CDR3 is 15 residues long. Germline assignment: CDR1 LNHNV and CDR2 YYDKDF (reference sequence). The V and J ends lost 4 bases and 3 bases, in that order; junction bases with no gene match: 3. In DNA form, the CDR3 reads TGTGCCACCAGCATGACAGGGATTGGGGCCAACGTCCTGACTTTC. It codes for CATSMTGIGANVLTF.

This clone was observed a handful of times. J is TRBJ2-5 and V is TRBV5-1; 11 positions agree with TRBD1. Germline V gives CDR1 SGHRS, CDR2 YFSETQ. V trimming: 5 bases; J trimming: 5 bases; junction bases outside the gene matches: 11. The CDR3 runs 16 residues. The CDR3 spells CASSLGSGQGGETQYF. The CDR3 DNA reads TGCGCCAGCAGTCTCGGCTCGGGACAGGGGGGTGAGACCCAGTACTTC.

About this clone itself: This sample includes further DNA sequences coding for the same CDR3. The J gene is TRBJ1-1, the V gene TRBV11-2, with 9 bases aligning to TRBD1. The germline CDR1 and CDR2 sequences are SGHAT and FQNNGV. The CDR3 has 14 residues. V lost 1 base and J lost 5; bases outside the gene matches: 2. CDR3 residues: CASSLGTGVTEAFF. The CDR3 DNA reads TGTGCCAGCAGCTTAGGGACAGGGGTAACTGAAGCTTTCTTT.

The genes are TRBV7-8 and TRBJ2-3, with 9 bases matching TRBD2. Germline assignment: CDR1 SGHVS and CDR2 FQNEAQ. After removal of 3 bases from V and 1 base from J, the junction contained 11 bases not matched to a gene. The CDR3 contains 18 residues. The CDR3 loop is CASSFRPVSGSRTDTQYF. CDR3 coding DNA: TGTGCCAGCAGCTTCCGTCCAGTTAGCGGGAGCCGCACAGATACGCAGTATTTT.